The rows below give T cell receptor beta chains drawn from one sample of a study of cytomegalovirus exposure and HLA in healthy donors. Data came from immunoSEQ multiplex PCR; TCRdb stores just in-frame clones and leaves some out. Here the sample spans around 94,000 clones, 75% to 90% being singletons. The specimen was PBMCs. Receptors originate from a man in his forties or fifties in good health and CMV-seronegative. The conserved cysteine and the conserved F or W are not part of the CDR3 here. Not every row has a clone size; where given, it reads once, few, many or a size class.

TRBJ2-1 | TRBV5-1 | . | ASSLAGQWTYNEQF
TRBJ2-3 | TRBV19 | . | ASSIPGQGSPDTQY
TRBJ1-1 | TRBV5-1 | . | ASSARTGGNTEAF
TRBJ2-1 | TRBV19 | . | ASSISGGAYNEQF
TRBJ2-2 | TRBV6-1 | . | ASSVTGTGELF
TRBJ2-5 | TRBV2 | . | ASSDIGTGQETQY
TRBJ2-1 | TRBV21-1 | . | ASSLLPGTGVNNEQF
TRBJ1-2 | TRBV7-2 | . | ASSLAQQGNYGYT
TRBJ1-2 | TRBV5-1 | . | ASSLSQGNYGYT
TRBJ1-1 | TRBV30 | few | AWSVSVMNTEAF
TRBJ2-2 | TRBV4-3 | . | ASSQANYRATGNTGELF
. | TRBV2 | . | ASSQGTTGYEQY
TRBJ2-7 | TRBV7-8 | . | ASSPRLAGGPSSYEQY
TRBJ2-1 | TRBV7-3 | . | ASSSRGLEGNEQF
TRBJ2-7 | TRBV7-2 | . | ASSFMYEQY
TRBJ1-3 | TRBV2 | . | ASSGAQGASGNTIY
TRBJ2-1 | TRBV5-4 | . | ASSSGTSGGHNEQF
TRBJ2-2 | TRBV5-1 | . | ASSLGGQGNTGELF
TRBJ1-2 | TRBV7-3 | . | ASSLGRNYGYT
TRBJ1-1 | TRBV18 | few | ASSPSPGQHDTEAF